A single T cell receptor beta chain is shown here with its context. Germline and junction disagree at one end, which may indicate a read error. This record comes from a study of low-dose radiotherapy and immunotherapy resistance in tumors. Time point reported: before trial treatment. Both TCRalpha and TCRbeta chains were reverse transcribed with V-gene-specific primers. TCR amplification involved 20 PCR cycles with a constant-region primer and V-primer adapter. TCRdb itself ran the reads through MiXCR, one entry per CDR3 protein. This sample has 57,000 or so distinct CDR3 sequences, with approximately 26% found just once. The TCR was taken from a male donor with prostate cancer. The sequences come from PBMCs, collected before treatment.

CDR3 loop: CASCTSTPGLAKF. As DNA, the CDR3 is TGTGCCAGCTGCACTTCCACGCCAGGACTAGCAAAATTC. V gene TRBV3-1 combines with J gene TRBJ2-7, with 8 bases matching TRBD2. The CDR3 totals 13 residues. Looked up from germline, CDR1 is LGHDT and CDR2 is YNNKEL (reference sequence).